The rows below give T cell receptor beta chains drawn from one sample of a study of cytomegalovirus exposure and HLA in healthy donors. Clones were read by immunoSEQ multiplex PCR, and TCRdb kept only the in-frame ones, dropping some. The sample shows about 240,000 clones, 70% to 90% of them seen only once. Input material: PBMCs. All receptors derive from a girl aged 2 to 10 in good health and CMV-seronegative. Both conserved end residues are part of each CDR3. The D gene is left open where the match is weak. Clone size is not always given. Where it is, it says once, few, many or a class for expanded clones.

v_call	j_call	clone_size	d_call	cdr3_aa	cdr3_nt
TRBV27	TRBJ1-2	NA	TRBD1	CASSPRTGNYGYTF	TGTGCCAGCAGTCCCCGGACAGGGAACTATGGCTACACCTTC
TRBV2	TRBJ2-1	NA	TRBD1	CASSQGELNEQFF	TGTGCCAGCAGCCAGGGGGAATTAAATGAGCAGTTCTTC
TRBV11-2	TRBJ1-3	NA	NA	CASSFLGRGNTIYF	TGTGCCAGCAGCTTCTTAGGGAGGGGAAACACCATATATTTT
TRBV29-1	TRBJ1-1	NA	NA	CSVVELPRKGYTEAFF	TGCAGCGTTGTCGAATTACCGCGGAAGGGGTACACTGAAGCTTTCTTT
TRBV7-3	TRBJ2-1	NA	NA	CASSLTSGRPFHEQFF	TGTGCCAGCAGCTTAACCTCGGGGAGACCCTTCCATGAGCAGTTCTTC
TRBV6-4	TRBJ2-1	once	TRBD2	CASSETSGRISEQFF	TGTGCCAGCAGTGAAACTAGCGGGAGAATTTCAGAGCAGTTCTTC
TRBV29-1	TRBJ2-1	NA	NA	CSVEVGLAKKFF	TGCAGCGTTGAGGTGGGACTCGCAAAAAAGTTCTTC
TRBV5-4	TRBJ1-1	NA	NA	CASSELGAIPLNTEAFF	TGTGCCAGCAGCGAACTGGGCGCGATCCCCTTGAACACTGAAGCTTTCTTT
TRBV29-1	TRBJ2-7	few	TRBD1	CSAHLGTGGYEQYF	TGCAGCGCCCACTTAGGGACAGGAGGCTACGAGCAGTACTTC
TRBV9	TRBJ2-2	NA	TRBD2	CASSVSLAGANTGELFF	TGTGCCAGCAGCGTTTCCCTAGCGGGAGCTAACACCGGGGAGCTGTTTTTT
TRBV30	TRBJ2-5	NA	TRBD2	CAWTGGGPYQETQYF	TGTGCCTGGACGGGGGGAGGGCCGTACCAAGAGACCCAGTACTTC
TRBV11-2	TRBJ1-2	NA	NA	CASSPQDGGYTF	TGTGCCAGCAGCCCGCAGGATGGCGGCTACACCTTC
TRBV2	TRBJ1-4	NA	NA	CASTGGLFEKLFF	TGTGCCAGCACGGGGGGGCTTTTTGAAAAACTGTTTTTT
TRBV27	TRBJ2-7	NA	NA	CASSFTGLTGVHEQYF	TGTGCCAGCAGTTTCACCGGACTCACGGGTGTCCACGAGCAGTACTTC
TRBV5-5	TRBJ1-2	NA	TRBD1	CASSHGTGGPNTF	TGTGCCAGCAGCCACGGGACAGGGGGTCCGAACACCTTC
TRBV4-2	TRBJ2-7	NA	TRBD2	CASSQDPLTSGSYEQYF	TGTGCCAGCAGCCAAGATCCCCTGACTAGCGGGAGTTACGAGCAGTACTTC
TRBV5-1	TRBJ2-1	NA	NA	CASSVRGASSYNEQFF	TGCGCCAGCAGCGTCCGGGGGGCCAGCTCCTACAATGAGCAGTTCTTC
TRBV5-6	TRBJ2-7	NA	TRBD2	CASSLGLAGNYEQYF	TGTGCCAGCAGCTTGGGGCTAGCGGGAAACTACGAGCAGTACTTC
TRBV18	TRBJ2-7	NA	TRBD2	CASSPPGRAYEQYF	TGTGCCAGCTCACCACCCGGGAGGGCCTACGAGCAGTACTTC
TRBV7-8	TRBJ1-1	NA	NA	CASSFQFNTEAFF	TGTGCCAGCAGCTTCCAGTTCAACACTGAAGCTTTCTTT
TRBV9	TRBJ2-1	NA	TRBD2	CASSAGGTSNEQFF	TGTGCCAGCAGCGCCGGGGGGACGTCTAATGAGCAGTTCTTC
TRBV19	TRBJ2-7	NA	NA	CASSSLRGAYEQYF	TGTGCCAGTAGTTCCCTCCGCGGAGCCTACGAGCAGTACTTC
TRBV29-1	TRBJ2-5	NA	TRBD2	CSSSRLAQETQYF	TGCAGCTCCTCCCGACTAGCGCAAGAGACCCAGTACTTC
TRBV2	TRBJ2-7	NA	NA	CASSRRDITYEQYF	TGTGCCAGCAGTCGAAGGGACATAACCTACGAGCAGTACTTC
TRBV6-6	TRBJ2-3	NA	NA	CASSPGLTTQTDTQYF	TGTGCCAGCAGTCCCGGACTCACCACACAAACAGATACGCAGTATTTT
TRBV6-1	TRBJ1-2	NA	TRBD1	CASRQGSYGYTF	TGTGCCAGTCGACAGGGGAGCTATGGCTACACCTTC
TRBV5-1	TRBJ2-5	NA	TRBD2	CASSLAGTSDETQYF	TGCGCCAGCAGCTTGGCAGGGACTAGCGACGAGACCCAGTACTTC
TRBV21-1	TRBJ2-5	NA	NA	CAGRGQETQYF	TGTGCAGGGCGGGGGCAAGAGACCCAGTACTTC
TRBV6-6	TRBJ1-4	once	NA	CASAGRGNEKLFF	TGTGCCAGCGCCGGCAGGGGTAATGAAAAACTGTTTTTT
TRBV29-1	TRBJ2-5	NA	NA	CSVGSTGLGKTQYF	TGCAGCGTGGGATCGACAGGTCTAGGGAAGACCCAGTACTTC
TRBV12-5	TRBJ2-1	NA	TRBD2	CASGSGSSYNEQFF	TGTGCTAGTGGTAGCGGGAGCTCCTACAATGAGCAGTTCTTC
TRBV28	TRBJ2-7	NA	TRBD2	CASSLPPGAGGSYEQYF	TGTGCCAGCAGTTTACCCCCAGGTGCGGGAGGATCCTACGAGCAGTACTTC
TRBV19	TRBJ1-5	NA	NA	CASRDSSNQPQHF	TGTGCCAGTAGGGACAGCTCAAATCAGCCCCAGCATTTT
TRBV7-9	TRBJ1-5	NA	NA	CASSFKGEAPQHF	TGTGCCAGCAGCTTTAAAGGGGAGGCGCCCCAGCATTTT
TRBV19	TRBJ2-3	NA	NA	CASSRAAYSTDTQYF	TGTGCCAGTAGTAGGGCAGCTTATAGCACAGATACGCAGTATTTT
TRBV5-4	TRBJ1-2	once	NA	CASSLERGGSYGYTF	TGTGCCAGCAGCTTGGAAAGGGGGGGATCCTATGGCTACACCTTC
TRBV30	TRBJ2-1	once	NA	CAWSVPGNEQFF	TGTGCCTGGAGTGTACCCGGGAATGAGCAGTTCTTC
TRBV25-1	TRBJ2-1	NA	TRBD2	CASSELLAGSDEQFF	TGTGCCAGCAGTGAATTACTAGCGGGAAGCGATGAGCAGTTCTTC
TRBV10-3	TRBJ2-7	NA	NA	CAISESLRRNSYEQYF	TGTGCCATCAGTGAGTCTTTACGGCGGAACTCCTACGAGCAGTACTTC
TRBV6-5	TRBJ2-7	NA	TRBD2	CASMTSGRNSYEQYF	TGTGCCAGCATGACTAGCGGCAGAAACTCCTACGAGCAGTACTTC
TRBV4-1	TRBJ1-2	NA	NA	CASSQDTTEGYGYTF	TGCGCCAGCAGCCAAGATACCACCGAGGGCTATGGCTACACCTTC
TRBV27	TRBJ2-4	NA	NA	CASSPRAIAKNIQYF	TGTGCCAGCAGTCCCAGGGCGATAGCCAAAAACATTCAGTACTTC
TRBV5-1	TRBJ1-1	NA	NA	CASSIGGGSLNTEAFF	TGCGCCAGCAGCATCGGAGGAGGGAGTTTGAACACTGAAGCTTTCTTT
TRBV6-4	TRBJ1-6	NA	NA	CASSEGLYSPLHF	TGTGCCAGCAGTGAGGGCCTCTATTCACCCCTCCACTTT
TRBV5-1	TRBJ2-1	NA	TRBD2	CASAEYSGSIYNEQFF	TGCGCCAGCGCCGAATACAGCGGGAGTATCTACAATGAGCAGTTCTTC
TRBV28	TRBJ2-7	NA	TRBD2	CASRFSRGAYEQYF	TGTGCCAGCAGGTTCTCGCGGGGGGCCTACGAGCAGTACTTC
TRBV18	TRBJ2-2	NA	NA	CASSPYRRPDSSGELFF	TGTGCCAGCTCGCCCTACCGGCGTCCGGACAGTAGCGGGGAGCTGTTTTTT
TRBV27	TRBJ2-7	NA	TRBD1	CASKGQGYEQYF	TGTGCCAGCAAAGGACAGGGGTACGAGCAGTACTTC